The TCR beta chain under discussion was sequenced for a study of shared clonotypes between healthy human individuals. Background on the study: Three CD4 naive, three CD4 memory, two CD8 naive and one CD8 memory plate were used per donor.

This CDR3 is built from 15 residues. Germline CDR1 is MNHNS and CDR2 is SASEGT. For each subset, genomic DNA was distributed in equal portions over several immunoSEQ plates. This table comes from immunoSEQ multiplex PCR, and its TCRdb copy is limited to in-frame clones, with some not included. Of roughly 2,500,000 clones listed, over 85% are singletons. General observations from the study: Several donors held about 5% of naive CD4 clonotypes in common. Large sequencing depth failed to make sorted-subset sequencing complete, rarefaction showed.

As for this clone: The antigen is undetermined. One end of the junction fails to match germline, which may point to a read error.

The sequencing sample was made of naive CD4+ T cells from PBMCs. Subset given: CD45RA+ positively selected. The chain links TRBV6-1 to TRBJ1-1, with 7 bases matching TRBD1. The TCR comes from a man aged 18 to 35 in good health. Some clones in this sample may be carry-over from other donors' samples. The CDR3: CASSVGTAQNSEAFF. Here the CDR3 DNA reads TGTGCCAGCAGCGTAGGGACAGCTCAGAACTCTGAAGCTTTCTTT.